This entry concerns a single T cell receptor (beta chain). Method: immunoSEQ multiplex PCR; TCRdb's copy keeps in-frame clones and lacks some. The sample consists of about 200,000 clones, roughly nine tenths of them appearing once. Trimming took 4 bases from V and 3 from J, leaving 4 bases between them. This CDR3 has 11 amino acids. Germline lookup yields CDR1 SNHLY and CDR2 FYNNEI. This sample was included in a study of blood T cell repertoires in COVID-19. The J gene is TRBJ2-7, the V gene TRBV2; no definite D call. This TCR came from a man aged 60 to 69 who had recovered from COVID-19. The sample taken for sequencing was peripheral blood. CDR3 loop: CASSARYEQYF. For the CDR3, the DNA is TGTGCCAGCAGTGCCCGCTACGAGCAGTACTTC.